This T cell receptor beta chain came from a study of blood T cell repertoires in COVID-19 (TCRdb year 2020). The study in broad terms: Samples from collaborators originated in the United States, Italy and Spain and spanned both the acute and convalescent phases of COVID-19. The samples were drawn from the first 160 participants of the ongoing ImmuneRACE study and from under 1,500 subjects provided by 6 global collaborators. A de-identified subject ID, COVID-19 status, age in years and sex were almost always included in the sample metadata. The repertoires were released in a freely available public database intended as a resource for research on the immune response to SARS-CoV-2. Where available, HLA class I and class II types were taken from metadata supplied by the sample provider and were not determined by assay-based typing. Subjects who had been exposed to COVID-19, were actively infected with it, or had recovered from it provided the deeply sampled blood TCRbeta repertoires that made up the dataset. The material from the prospective study consisted of cDNA or gDNA derived from T cells, B-cell-depleted T cells, or PBMCs. What the study reported, not specific to this receptor: Clinical and demographic metadata were provided uncurated, with the amount varying by source and participant.

Based on the germline V gene (reference sequence), the CDR1 and CDR2 sequences are DFQATT and SNEGSKA. Relative to germline, V is 3 bases shorter and J is 5 bases shorter, with 16 bases between their ends. Counted from cysteine to phenylalanine, this CDR3 has 14 amino acids. Just CDR3 DNA is preserved here, 42 bases in frame from base 1. Notes on this clone: Its specific antigen is unknown. Base qualities are not recorded, but no much larger clone differs from it by a single base.

A second Seattle source provided samples from volunteer blood donors who had recovered from COVID-19. The collaborating institutions used their own protocols to collect whole blood in K2EDTA tubes. For TCRbeta analysis, collaborators shipped samples as frozen whole blood, isolated PBMCs, or DNA extracted from either of those sample types. The immunoSEQ Assay, a bias-controlled multiplex PCR, was used to amplify TCRbeta CDR3 regions from genomic DNA. In the original analysis: Nucleated cell counts per sample were estimated from amplification of reference gene primers within the assay. To quantify the absolute abundance of each unique TCRbeta CDR3 rearrangement, sequence reads were collapsed and filtered. Productive Simpson clonality was computed per sample as the square root of Simpson's diversity index over productive rearrangements. The table was pulled from immuneACCESS by TCRdb, which kept in-frame rearrangements only. Such tables lose some clones; where checked, under half of the loss comes from unresolved V genes, and the rest has no known cause. V and J calls and clone size come straight from that table; D and trimming were deduced from the DNA. Present in this sample are about 150,000 clones, approximately 90% of which were seen just once. More than 2% of the sample belongs to the ten largest clones.

This sequence was found in a middle-aged man who had recovered from COVID-19. The sample was peripheral blood. The sequence is built from TRBV20-1 and TRBJ2-5; the D gene cannot be resolved reliably. The nucleotide sequence reads as follows: TGCAGTGCTAGTGGGTGGAGCCTTCTGGAGACCCAGTACTTC. This is translated as CSASGWSLLETQYF.